This T cell receptor beta chain was recorded in a study of blood T cell repertoires in COVID-19. Across the whole study: Specimens from acute and convalescent COVID-19 originated in the United States, Italy and Spain. PBMCs, B-cell-depleted T cells, or T cells provided the cDNA or gDNA that made up the material.

Source study methods: Reference gene primers were amplified, and this amplification served to estimate nucleated cell counts. Produced via immunoSEQ multiplex PCR; TCRdb's table is partial and in-frame only. That table is the source of V, J and clone size, and D and trimming were worked out from the DNA. The sample consists of about 250,000 clones, around 88% of them appearing once. The CDR3 spans 16 residues. Trimming removed 4 bases from V and 2 bases from J, with 17 bases in between. In germline, CDR1 is SNHLY, CDR2 FYNNEI. This sequence joins TRBV2 and TRBJ1-1; a possible D gene is TRBD1 (5 bases). The TCR originated in a man older than 75 with acute or convalescent COVID-19. Sequencing input: peripheral blood. CDR3 residues: CASSGLPGRPNTEAFF. The CDR3 region has the DNA TGTGCCAGCAGTGGCTTGCCAGGGCGACCTAACACTGAAGCTTTCTTT.